This TCR beta chain comes out of a study of early T cells in non-severe SARS-CoV-2 infection. Each CDR3 protein is one row after TCRdb ran MiXCR on the 5' RACE reads. This table has 30,000 or so distinct CDR3 sequences, about 7% appearing once. Note on this clonotype: A read error may account for a junction end that differs from germline.

The CDR3 length is 15 residues. Germline CDR1 and CDR2: ENHRY and SYGVKD. The genes are TRBV10-3 and TRBJ1-2, with no clear D. This sequence was found in an adult who was a healthcare worker with PCR-confirmed SARS-CoV-2 infection or an uninfected control (not recorded which). The sequencing input was whole blood. This CDR3 is CAISEPGGGAYVYTF. The CDR3 DNA reads TGTGCCATCAGTGAGCCGGGCGGCGGCGCATATGTCTACACCTTC.